This T cell receptor (beta chain) was identified in a study of glioma-infiltrating T cells after dendritic cell vaccination. Study as a whole: Dendritic cell vaccination trial patients had either newly diagnosed or recurrent glioblastoma.

The PCR used 60 V beta and 13 J beta primers. This table comes from immunoSEQ multiplex PCR, and its TCRdb copy is limited to in-frame clones, with some not included. The sample contains about 90,000 clones, around 83% of which appear only once. This clone was counted between two and nine times. CDR3 size: 14 residues. Deletions cut 6 bases from V and 0 bases from J, with 9 bases between. The germline gives CDR1 SNHLY, CDR2 FYNNEI. Time point in this sample: after dendritic cell vaccination, including at tumor progression/relapse. This sample comprised blood, obtained after dendritic cell vaccination. The receptor was derived from a human donor with glioblastoma. The chain employs TRBV2 and TRBJ1-3; tentatively, D is TRBD1 (5 bases). The CDR3 loop is CASRDRASGNTIYF. For the CDR3, the DNA is TGTGCCAGCAGAGACAGAGCCTCTGGAAACACCATATATTTT.